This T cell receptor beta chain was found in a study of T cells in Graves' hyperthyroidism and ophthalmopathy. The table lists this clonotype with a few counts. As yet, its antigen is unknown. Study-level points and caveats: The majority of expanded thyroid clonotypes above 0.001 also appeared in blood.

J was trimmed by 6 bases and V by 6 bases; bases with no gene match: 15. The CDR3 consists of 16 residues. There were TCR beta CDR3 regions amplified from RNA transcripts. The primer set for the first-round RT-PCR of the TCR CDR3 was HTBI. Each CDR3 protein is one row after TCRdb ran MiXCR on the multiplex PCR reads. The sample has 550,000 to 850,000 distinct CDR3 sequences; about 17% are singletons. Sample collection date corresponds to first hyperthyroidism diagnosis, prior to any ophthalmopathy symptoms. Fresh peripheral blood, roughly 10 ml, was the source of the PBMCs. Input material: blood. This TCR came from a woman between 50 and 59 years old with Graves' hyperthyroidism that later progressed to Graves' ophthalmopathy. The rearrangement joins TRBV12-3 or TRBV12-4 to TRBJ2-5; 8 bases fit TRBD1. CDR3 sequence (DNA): TGTGCCAGCAGATTTAGGGGGACAGGCTTCGTCAAGACCCAGTACTTC. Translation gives CASRFRGTGFVKTQYF.